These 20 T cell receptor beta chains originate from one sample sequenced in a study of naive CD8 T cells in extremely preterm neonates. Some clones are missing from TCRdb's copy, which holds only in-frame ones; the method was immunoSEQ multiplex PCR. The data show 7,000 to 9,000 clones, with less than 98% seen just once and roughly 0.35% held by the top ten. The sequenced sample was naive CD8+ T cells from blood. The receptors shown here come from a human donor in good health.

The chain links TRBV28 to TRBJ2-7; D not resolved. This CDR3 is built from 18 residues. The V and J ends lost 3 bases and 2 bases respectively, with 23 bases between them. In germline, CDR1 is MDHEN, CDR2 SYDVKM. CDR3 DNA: TGTGCCAGCAGTTTTTCCCAGGCGTGGGCAGCCCAAACCTACGAGCAGTACTTC. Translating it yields CASSFSQAWAAQTYEQYF.

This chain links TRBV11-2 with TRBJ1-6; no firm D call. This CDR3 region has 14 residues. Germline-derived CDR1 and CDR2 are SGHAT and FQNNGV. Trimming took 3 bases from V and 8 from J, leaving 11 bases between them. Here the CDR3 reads CASSLQATDSPLHF. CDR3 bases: TGTGCCAGCAGCTTGCAGGCGACCGATTCACCCCTCCACTTT.

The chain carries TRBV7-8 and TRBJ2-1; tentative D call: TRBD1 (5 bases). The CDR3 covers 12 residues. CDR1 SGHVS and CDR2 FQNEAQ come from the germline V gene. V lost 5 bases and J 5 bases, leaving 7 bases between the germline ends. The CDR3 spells CASSPGNNEQFF. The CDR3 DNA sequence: TGTGCCAGCAGCCCAGGGAACAATGAGCAGTTCTTC.

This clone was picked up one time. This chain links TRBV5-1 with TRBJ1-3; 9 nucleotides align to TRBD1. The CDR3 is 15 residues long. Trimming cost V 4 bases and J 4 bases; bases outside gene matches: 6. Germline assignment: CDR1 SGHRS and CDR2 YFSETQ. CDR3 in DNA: TGCGCCAGCAGCACACGGACAGGGGACGGAAACACCATATATTTT. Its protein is CASSTRTGDGNTIYF.

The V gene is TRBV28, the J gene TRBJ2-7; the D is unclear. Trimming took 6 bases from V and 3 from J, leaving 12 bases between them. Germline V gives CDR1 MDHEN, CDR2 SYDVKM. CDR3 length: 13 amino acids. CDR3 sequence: CASRLMESYEQYF. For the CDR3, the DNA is TGTGCCAGCAGACTAATGGAGAGCTACGAGCAGTACTTC.

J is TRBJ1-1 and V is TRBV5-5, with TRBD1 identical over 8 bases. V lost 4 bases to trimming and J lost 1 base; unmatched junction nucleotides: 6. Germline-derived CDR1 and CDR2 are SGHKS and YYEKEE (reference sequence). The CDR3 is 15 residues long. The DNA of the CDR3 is TGTGCCAGCAGCCCCGGACAGGGAGGGAACACTGAAGCTTTCTTT. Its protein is CASSPGQGGNTEAFF.

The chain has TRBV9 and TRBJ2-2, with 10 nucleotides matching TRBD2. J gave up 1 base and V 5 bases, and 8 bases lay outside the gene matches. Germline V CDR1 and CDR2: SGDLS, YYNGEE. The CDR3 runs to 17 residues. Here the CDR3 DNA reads TGTGCCAGCAGTCAACCTAGCGGGGGCCGGAACACCGGGGAGCTGTTTTTT. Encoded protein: CASSQPSGGRNTGELFF.

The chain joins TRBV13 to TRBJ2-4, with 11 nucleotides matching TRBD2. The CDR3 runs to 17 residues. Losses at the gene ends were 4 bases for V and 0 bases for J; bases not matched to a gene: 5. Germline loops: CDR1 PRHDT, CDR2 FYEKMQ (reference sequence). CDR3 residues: CASSSQGLAVAKNIQYF. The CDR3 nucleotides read TGTGCCAGCAGCTCCCAGGGACTAGCGGTAGCCAAAAACATTCAGTACTTC.

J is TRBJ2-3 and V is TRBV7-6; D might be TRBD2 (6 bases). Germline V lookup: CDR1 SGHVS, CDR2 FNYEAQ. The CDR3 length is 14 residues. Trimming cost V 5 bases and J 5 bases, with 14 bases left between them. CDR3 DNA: TGTGCCAGCAGCCTCCCGGCCGGGGGAGATACGCAGTATTTT. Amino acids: CASSLPAGGDTQYF.

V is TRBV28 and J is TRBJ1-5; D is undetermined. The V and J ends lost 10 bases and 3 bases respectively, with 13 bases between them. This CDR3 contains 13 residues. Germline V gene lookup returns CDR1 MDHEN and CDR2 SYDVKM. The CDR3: CAIAEGNNQPQHF. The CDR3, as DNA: TGTGCCATCGCGGAAGGAAACAATCAGCCCCAGCATTTT.

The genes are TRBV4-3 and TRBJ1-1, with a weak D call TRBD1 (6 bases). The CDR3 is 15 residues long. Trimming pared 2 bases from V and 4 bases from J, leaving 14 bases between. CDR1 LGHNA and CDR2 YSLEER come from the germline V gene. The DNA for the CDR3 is TGCGCCAGCAGCCAAAGATTCGGGGGGGCCACTGAAGCTTTCTTT. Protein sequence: CASSQRFGGATEAFF.

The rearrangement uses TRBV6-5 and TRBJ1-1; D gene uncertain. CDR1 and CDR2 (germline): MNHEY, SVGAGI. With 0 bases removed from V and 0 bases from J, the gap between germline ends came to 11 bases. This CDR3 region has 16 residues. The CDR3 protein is CASSYSFGEVNTEAFF. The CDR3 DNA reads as TGTGCCAGCAGTTACTCGTTCGGGGAGGTGAACACTGAAGCTTTCTTT.

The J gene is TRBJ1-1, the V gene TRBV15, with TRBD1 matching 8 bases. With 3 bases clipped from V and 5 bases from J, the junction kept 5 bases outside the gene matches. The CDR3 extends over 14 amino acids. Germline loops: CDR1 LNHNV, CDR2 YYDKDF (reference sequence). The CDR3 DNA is TGTGCCACCAGCAGCCGACAGGGGAGGACTGAAGCTTTCTTT. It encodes CATSSRQGRTEAFF. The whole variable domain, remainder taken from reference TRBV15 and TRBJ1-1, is DAMVIQNPRYQVTQFGKPVTLSCSQTLNHNVMYWYQQKSSQAPKLLFHYYDKDFNNEADTPDNFQSRRPNTSFCFLDIRSPGLGDTAMYLCATSSRQGRTEAFFGQGTRLTVV.

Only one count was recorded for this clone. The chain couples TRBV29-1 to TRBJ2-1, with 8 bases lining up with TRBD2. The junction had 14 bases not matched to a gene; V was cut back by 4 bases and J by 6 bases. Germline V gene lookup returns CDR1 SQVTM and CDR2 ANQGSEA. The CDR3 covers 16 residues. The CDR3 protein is CSVGDISGDLSNEQFF. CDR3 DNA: TGCAGCGTTGGGGATATTAGCGGGGATTTAAGCAATGAGCAGTTCTTC.

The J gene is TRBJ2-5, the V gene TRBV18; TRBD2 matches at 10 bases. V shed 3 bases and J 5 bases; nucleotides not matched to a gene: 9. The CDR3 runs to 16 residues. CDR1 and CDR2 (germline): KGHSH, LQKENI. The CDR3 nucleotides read TGTGCCAGCTCACCCGAACTAGCGGGGCTTCCGGAGACCCAGTACTTC. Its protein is CASSPELAGLPETQYF.

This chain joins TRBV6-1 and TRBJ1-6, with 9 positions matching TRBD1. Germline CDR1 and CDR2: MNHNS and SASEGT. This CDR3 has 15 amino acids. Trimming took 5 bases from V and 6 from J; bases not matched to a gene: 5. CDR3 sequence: CASSFETGGNSPLHF. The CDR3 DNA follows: TGTGCCAGCAGTTTTGAGACAGGGGGTAATTCACCCCTCCACTTT.

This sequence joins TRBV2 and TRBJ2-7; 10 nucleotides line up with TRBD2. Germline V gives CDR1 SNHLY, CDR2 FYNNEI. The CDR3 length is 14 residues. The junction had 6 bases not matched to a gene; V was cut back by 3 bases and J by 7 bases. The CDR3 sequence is CASSDSGGAREQYF. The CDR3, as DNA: TGTGCCAGCAGTGACAGCGGGGGGGCACGGGAGCAGTACTTC.

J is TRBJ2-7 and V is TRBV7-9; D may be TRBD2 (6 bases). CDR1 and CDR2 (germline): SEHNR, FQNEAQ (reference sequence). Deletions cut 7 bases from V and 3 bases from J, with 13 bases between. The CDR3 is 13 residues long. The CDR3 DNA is TGTGCCAGCACCCAATGGGAGGTCTACGAGCAGTACTTC. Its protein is CASTQWEVYEQYF.

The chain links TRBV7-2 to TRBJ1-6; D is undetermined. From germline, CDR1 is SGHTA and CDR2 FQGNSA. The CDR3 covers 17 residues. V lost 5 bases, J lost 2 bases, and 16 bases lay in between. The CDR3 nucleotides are TGTGCCAGCAGCCTCCCACGGGGTCAAGCCTATAATTCACCCCTCCACTTT. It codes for CASSLPRGQAYNSPLHF.

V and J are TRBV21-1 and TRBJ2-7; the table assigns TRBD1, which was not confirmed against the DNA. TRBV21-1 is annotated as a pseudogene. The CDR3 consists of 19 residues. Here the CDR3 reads CASSKDFLLGLDLVYEQYF. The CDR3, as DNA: TGTGCCAGCAGCAAAGATTTTTTGTTGGGCCTTGACCTGGTCTACGAGCAGTACTTC.